Here is one T cell receptor beta chain with its context. Its antigen is not identified. This sample is part of a study of blood T cells in healthy people across ages. The CDR3 has 16 residues. The germline V gene encodes CDR1 LGHDT and CDR2 YNNKEL (reference sequence). Trimming cost V 4 bases and J 3 bases; bases outside gene matches: 4. With a J-beta primer mix and a sample-barcoded 5' primer, a second PCR ran 7 to 11 cycles. TCRdb analysed the 5' RACE reads with MiXCR anew, one entry per CDR3 protein. The repertoire holds roughly 550,000 distinct CDR3 sequences, with approximately 25% as singletons. Points from the study as a whole: More naive CD4+ cells and higher diversity were found in long-lived than in aged donors. The unsorted PBMCs prevented any conclusive comparison of naive versus antigen-experienced cells.

These same records also appear under a second study, on T cells of mothers and their children. That work contributes: The TCR beta CDR3 read count exceeded 9 million for each mother and was 2.5 million to 3 million for each child.

This chain connects TRBV3-1 to TRBJ2-2, with 11 nucleotides matching TRBD2. The origin of this receptor is a boy younger than 18 in good health. What was sequenced was blood. The CDR3: CASSRGTSGYTGELFF. The DNA for the CDR3 is TGTGCCAGCAGCCGCGGGACTAGCGGATACACCGGGGAGCTGTTTTTT. The whole variable domain, filled in from reference TRBV3-1 and TRBJ2-2, reads DTAVSQTPKYLVTQMGNDKSIKCEQNLGHDTMYWYKQDSKKFLKIMFSYNNKELIINETVPNRFSPKSPDKAHLNLHINSLELGDSAVYFCASSRGTSGYTGELFFGEGSRLTVL.